These 10 T cell receptor beta chains originate from one sample sequenced in a study of identical twins. TCRdb analysed the 5' RACE reads with MiXCR anew, one entry per CDR3 protein. The sample holds under 400,000 distinct CDR3 sequences, around 9% seen once. The sample consisted of naive T cells sorted from blood. These receptors were collected from a woman aged 45-60 years in good health.

The CDR3 bases are TGTGCCAGCAGTTTAATCGGGCAGGTTGGCTACATGTATGGCTACACCTTC. The encoded protein is CASSLIGQVGYMYGYTF. The chain recombines TRBV27 with TRBJ1-2; D is unclear. Germline V CDR1 and CDR2: MNHEY, SMNVEV (reference sequence). V lost 2 bases and J 5 bases, leaving 21 bases between the germline ends. This CDR3 is 17 amino acids long.

This clonotype has more than one count but fewer than ten. CDR3 loop: CSARGGTSGRGKEQFF. Written as DNA, the CDR3 is TGCAGTGCTAGGGGGGGGACTAGCGGGAGAGGGAAAGAGCAGTTCTTC. The J gene is TRBJ2-1, the V gene TRBV20-1, with 14 positions matching TRBD2. This CDR3 region has 16 residues. Trimming cost V 3 bases and J 10 bases; bases outside gene matches: 11. Germline V gene lookup returns CDR1 DFQATT and CDR2 SNEGSKA (reference sequence).

This clonotype was detected a few times. The chain is built from TRBV20-1 and TRBJ2-1; 12 bases map to TRBD2. The CDR3 has 16 residues. The V gene's germline CDR1 is DFQATT and CDR2 SNEGSKA (reference sequence). Trimming removed 2 bases from V and 9 bases from J; junction bases left unmatched: 11. This CDR3 is CSARLAGGPRLAEQFF. For the CDR3, the DNA is TGCAGTGCTAGACTAGCGGGAGGGCCACGGCTGGCTGAGCAGTTCTTC.

This clonotype has a count of ten or more. This chain joins TRBV5-1 and TRBJ2-1; D unresolved. Germline values: CDR1 SGHRS, CDR2 YFSETQ. This CDR3 is built from 14 residues. V was clipped by 3 bases and J by 5 bases, with 12 bases between them. The CDR3, as DNA: TGCGCCAGCAGCTCCAGAGTAACTGACAATGAGCAGTTCTTC. Translated: CASSSRVTDNEQFF.

Here the CDR3 reads CAEIQGEETQYF. The CDR3 DNA follows: TGTGCCGAAATACAGGGGGAGGAGACCCAGTACTTC. The chain carries TRBV24-1 and TRBJ2-5; 8 bases map to TRBD1. With V trimmed by 12 bases and J by 5 bases, 7 bases remained unmatched. In germline, CDR1 is KGHDR, CDR2 SFDVKD. The CDR3 consists of 12 residues.

The table lists this clonotype with a few counts. CDR3 DNA sequence: TGCAGCGTTGAAGAGACAGCGGGCTTCGGAAACATTCAGTACTTC. Encoded protein: CSVEETAGFGNIQYF. This sequence joins TRBV29-1 and TRBJ2-4; weak D call: TRBD2 (6 bases). Germline V CDR1 and CDR2: SQVTM, ANQGSEA. V lost 0 bases, J lost 6 bases, and 15 bases lay in between. CDR3 length equals 15 residues.

This clonotype was detected a few times. As DNA, the CDR3 is TGCAGTCCGGGACAGAACCCCATCGGTGGCTACACCTTC. It specifies CSPGQNPIGGYTF. V is TRBV20-1 and J is TRBJ1-2, with 7 bases aligning to TRBD1. Trimming cost V 8 bases and J 7 bases; bases outside gene matches: 13. The CDR3 covers 13 residues. The germline V gene has CDR1 DFQATT and CDR2 SNEGSKA (reference sequence).

The chain is built from TRBV6-6 and TRBJ1-1, with a weak D call TRBD1 (5 bases). The germline gives CDR1 MNHNY, CDR2 SVGAGI (reference sequence). This CDR3 contains 14 residues. Trimming left V 10 bases short and J 1 base short, with 16 bases between. The CDR3 coding sequence is TGTGCCACCCAGGGTCGGGCCTCGAACACTGAAGCTTTCTTT. Translating gives CATQGRASNTEAFF.

This clonotype was detected only a few times. This chain links TRBV20-1 with TRBJ2-3, with 8 bases that match TRBD2. V shed 1 base, J shed 4 bases, and the junction held 4 bases outside the gene matches. This CDR3 is 14 amino acids long. Germline CDR1 is DFQATT and CDR2 is SNEGSKA (reference sequence). CDR3 nucleotide sequence: TGCAGTGCTAGAGTAGCGGGACAAGCAGATACGCAGTATTTT. It is translated as CSARVAGQADTQYF.

In its sample, this clonotype was seen a few times. The chain uses TRBV6-1 and TRBJ2-7; D is ambiguous. Between the trimmed V and J ends, which lost 4 bases and 2 bases, there was a span of 15 bases. The CDR3 covers 15 residues. Germline V gene sequence: CDR1 MNHNS, CDR2 SASEGT. The CDR3: CASSGSRRGPYEQYV. DNA of the CDR3: TGTGCCAGCAGTGGATCCCGAAGAGGTCCCTACGAGCAGTACGTC.